Below are 14 T cell receptor beta chains sequenced from a single sample in a study of human CD4 T cells and Enterobacteriaceae. Data came from immunoSEQ multiplex PCR; TCRdb stores just in-frame clones and leaves some out. The repertoire holds about 27,000 clones, about 82% seen once, with around 1% in the top ten. Memory CD4+ T cells were sorted as all CD4+ cells except CD45RA+CCR7+CD95- naive cells, over 95% pure. Material for sequencing was memory CD4+ T cells from blood. The receptor source for this set is a human donor in good health.

The rearrangement links TRBV7-8 to TRBJ2-2; D may be TRBD2 (5 bases). Trimming took off 3 bases at V and 5 bases at J, with 13 bases between the two ends. The V gene's germline CDR1 is SGHVS and CDR2 FQNEAQ. The CDR3 is 15 amino acids. The CDR3: CASSFSRAGTGELFF. CDR3 sequence (DNA): TGTGCCAGCAGCTTCTCGCGGGCTGGGACCGGGGAGCTGTTTTTT.

The rearrangement links TRBV29-1 to TRBJ2-5, with D perhaps TRBD2 (5 bases). The CDR3 consists of 14 residues. V shed 2 bases and J shed 4 bases, with 14 bases lying between them. CDR1 and CDR2 from the germline V gene are SQVTM and ANQGSEA. In DNA form, the CDR3 reads TGCAGCGTTGAATGGGGTGCCGAGGGAGAGACCCAGTACTTC. Its translation is CSVEWGAEGETQYF. Based on the CDR3 plus reference TRBV29-1 and TRBJ2-5, the full variable domain is SAVISQKPSRDICQRGTSLTIQCQVDSQVTMMFWYRQQPGQSLTLIATANQGSEATYESGFVIDKFPISRPNLTFSTLTVSNMSPEDSSIYLCSVEWGAEGETQYFGPGTRLLVL.

The rearrangement joins TRBV28 to TRBJ2-2; D may be TRBD1 or TRBD2 (5 bases each). The CDR3 length is 14 residues. Trimming took 11 bases from V and 5 from J, leaving 18 bases between them. Germline-derived CDR1 and CDR2 are MDHEN and SYDVKM. The CDR3 region has the DNA TGTGCCTGTAAGGGACCGAGGGAGACCGGGGAGCTGTTTTTT. Its protein product is CACKGPRETGELFF.

This chain connects TRBV9 to TRBJ2-3, with 13 bases lining up with TRBD2. The V gene end was trimmed by 3 bases and the J gene end by 2 bases; junction bases not matched to a gene: 6. CDR3 length: 17 amino acids. The V gene's germline CDR1 is SGDLS and CDR2 YYNGEE. Here the CDR3 DNA reads TGTGCCAGCAGCGCTCCGACTAGCGGGGGGTTCACAGATACGCAGTATTTT. Its translation is CASSAPTSGGFTDTQYF. Combining the CDR3 with reference TRBV9 and TRBJ2-3 gives the whole variable domain DSGVTQTPKHLITATGQRVTLRCSPRSGDLSVYWYQQSLDQGLQFLIQYYNGEERAKGNILERFSAQQFPDLHSELNLSSLELGDSALYFCASSAPTSGGFTDTQYFGPGTRLTVL.

The CDR3 sequence: CSVGNRGTYEQYF. The DNA of the CDR3 is TGCAGCGTTGGCAACAGGGGCACCTACGAGCAGTACTTC. This rearrangement joins TRBV29-1 to TRBJ2-7; TRBD1 matches at 7 bases. Germline-derived CDR1 and CDR2 are SQVTM and ANQGSEA. The CDR3 totals 13 residues. V lost 4 bases and J lost 2; bases outside the gene matches: 5.

By sample fraction, this clone is medium-sized. This rearrangement joins TRBV7-8 to TRBJ2-7; D possibly matches TRBD1 or TRBD2 (5 bases each). The V end lost 2 bases, the J end lost 5 bases, and 16 bases lay between the germline ends. In germline, CDR1 is SGHVS, CDR2 FQNEAQ. The CDR3 is 15 amino acids. CDR3 nucleotide sequence: TGTGCCAGCAGCTTAAAGAGGGAAAAAGGGGACGAGCAGTACTTC. Its protein product is CASSLKREKGDEQYF.

The rearrangement joins TRBV29-1 to TRBJ2-5, with unresolved D. There are 14 residues in the CDR3. The V gene's germline CDR1 is SQVTM and CDR2 ANQGSEA. V was clipped by 0 bases and J by 2 bases, with 10 bases between them. The CDR3 loop reads CSVEEGRLQETQYF. CDR3 coding DNA: TGCAGCGTTGAAGAGGGAAGATTACAAGAGACCCAGTACTTC.

V and J are TRBV2 and TRBJ2-5; 8 bases align to TRBD2. After removal of 4 bases from V and 4 bases from J, the junction contained 5 bases not matched to a gene. This CDR3 spans 14 amino acids. Germline-derived CDR1 and CDR2 are SNHLY and FYNNEI. The CDR3 bases are TGTGCCAGCAGTGGCGCGGGAGGATTAGAGACCCAGTACTTC. Protein product: CASSGAGGLETQYF.

V usage is TRBV28 and J usage is TRBJ1-5; maybe TRBD1 (5 bases). Trimming removed 3 bases from V and 0 bases from J, with 15 bases in between. The germline CDR1 and CDR2 sequences are MDHEN and SYDVKM. The CDR3 runs 17 residues. CDR3 in amino acids: CASSLHAGTYSNQPQHF. In nucleotides, the CDR3 is TGTGCCAGCAGTTTGCATGCCGGGACCTATAGCAATCAGCCCCAGCATTTT.

As DNA, the CDR3 is TGTGCCAGCAGCTTATGGCACAGACGGGGAGGGAATGAAAAACTGTTTTTT. Its translation: CASSLWHRRGGNEKLFF. The genes are TRBV7-8 and TRBJ1-4; D gene ambiguous. Trimming left V 2 bases short and J 5 bases short, with 18 bases between. This CDR3 has 17 residues. The V gene's germline CDR1 is SGHVS and CDR2 FQNEAQ. The whole variable domain, remainder taken from reference TRBV7-8 and TRBJ1-4, is GAGVSQSPRYKVAKRGQDVALRCDPISGHVSLFWYQQALGQGPEFLTYFQNEAQLDKSGLPSDRFFAERPEGSVSTLKIQRTQQEDSAVYLCASSLWHRRGGNEKLFFGSGTQLSVL.

This chain connects TRBV2 to TRBJ2-3; TRBD1 or TRBD2 may be the D gene (5 bases each). The V gene's germline CDR1 is SNHLY and CDR2 FYNNEI. CDR3 length: 14 residues. V was clipped by 4 bases and J by 2 bases, with 10 bases between them. CDR3 loop: CASSVQGATDTQYF. The CDR3 nucleotides read TGTGCCAGCAGTGTGCAGGGAGCCACAGATACGCAGTATTTT.

The V gene is TRBV7-3, the J gene TRBJ2-3; TRBD2 aligns across 7 bases. The CDR3 is made up of 15 amino acids. CDR1 is SGHTA and CDR2 is FQGTGA in the germline V gene. Unmatched junction bases numbered 4, after V lost 2 bases and J lost 2 bases. The CDR3 bases are TGTGCCAGCAGCTTAGGGAGCGGGGACACAGATACGCAGTATTTT. This sequence encodes CASSLGSGDTDTQYF.

The rearrangement joins TRBV27 to TRBJ1-1; tentative D call: TRBD1 (5 bases). Germline V gene lookup returns CDR1 MNHEY and CDR2 SMNVEV (reference sequence). CDR3 length equals 13 residues. Trimming stripped 7 bases from V and 11 bases from J, with 20 bases between. CDR3 amino acids: CASTPDMRVWAFF. CDR3 nucleotide sequence: TGTGCCAGCACCCCGGACATGAGGGTATGGGCTTTCTTT.

This clone showed up just once. The sample contains more than one DNA sequence encoding this CDR3. V is TRBV5-1 and J is TRBJ2-5, with a possible D match to TRBD2 (6 bases). The germline gives CDR1 SGHRS, CDR2 YFSETQ. Between the trimmed V and J ends, which lost 2 bases and 1 base, there was a span of 9 bases. The length of the CDR3 is 14 residues. DNA for the CDR3: TGCGCCAGCAGCTTAGGAGGGGCCCAAGAGACCCAGTACTTC. It translates to CASSLGGAQETQYF.